This T cell receptor (beta chain) was observed in a study of graft-versus-host responses after intestinal transplantation listed by TCRdb under 2021. General notes on the study: The transplants that recipients received were multivisceral, liver-intestinal, or isolated intestinal. Samples from a few later patients were sequenced in-house on an Illumina MiSeq with MiXCR processing rather than by the commercial service. Donor T cell macrochimerism was defined as a peak of at least 4% donor T cells among recipient peripheral blood mononuclear cells. After intestinal transplantation, graft-versus-host and host-versus-graft alloreactive T cell clones were followed in the graft, circulation and bone marrow using bulk TCR-beta CDR3 sequencing. To identify alloreactive clones, pre-transplant mixed lymphocyte reaction products were sequenced and compared with unstimulated pre-transplant donor and recipient T cells. A cohort of approximately 23 intestinal transplant recipients, including one retransplant, was enrolled, and a few patients lacking pretransplant specimens were excluded. Every recipient was given anti-thymocyte globulin induction, then maintenance tacrolimus and steroids for roughly three years. The research as a whole found: In the allografts of patients with donor T cell macrochimerism, GvH to HvG T cell clonal ratios were high. GvH clones turned up in recipient bone marrow, with some appearing earlier in ileal mucosa or blood, a pattern consistent with an intestinal mucosal origin. The conclusions were limited by the relatively low number and heterogeneity of the intestinal transplant patients. Early after transplant, declines in HvG clones were associated with peak levels of circulating GvH clones.

About this clone itself: Its antigen remains undetermined. Base-call qualities are not available, and no considerably larger clone is one nucleotide away.

Library construction relied on the immunoSEQ multiplex PCR assay. Adaptive Biotechnologies carried out high-throughput TCR-beta CDR3 sequencing of genomic DNA for most patients. The source study handled its data this way. TCR sequencing data were retrieved from Adaptive's ImmunoSEQ software for about 17 patients, whereas a few other patients were processed with MiXCR and VDJtools. CDR3 nucleotide sequences shared between donor and recipient were removed because their origin could not be assigned. At least 2-fold expansion over unstimulated cells and a minimum CFSE-low frequency of 0.002% (template counts) or 0.001% (read counts) were required for clones to be classified as alloreactive. Mappable clones were those detected in sequenced pre-transplant spleen, lymph node, or MLR CFSE-low populations of the donor or recipient. Cumulative frequency of alloreactive clones was calculated as a percentage of all sequences weighted by copy number. In TCRdb, the immuneACCESS table is reduced to in-frame sequences with V and J assigned. These tables do not hold every clone; where another copy was compared, an unresolved V gene accounts for under half, and the others remain unexplained. Clonal size and the V and J genes are those of that table, whereas D and trimming came from the DNA. The table for this sample lists roughly 12,000 clones; 90% to 95% of them were counted only once. Jointly, the top ten make up more than 3% of the sample.

Trimming removed 8 bases from V and 8 bases from J, leaving 6 bases between the germline ends. Including cysteine and phenylalanine, the CDR3 has 10 amino acids. Only the CDR3 region is kept as DNA, spanning 30 bases read in frame from base 1. From the germline V gene, CDR1 is MNHEY and CDR2 is SVGAGI. The sample's time point label, in plain terms: postoperative day 105 after intestinal transplantation (dayNNNN = postoperative day). In the first month after transplant, blood samples were collected up to 4 times, and after that at least monthly when available. This receptor chain uses TRBV6-5 and TRBJ1-4, with TRBD1 tentatively as D gene (5 bases match). The origin of this receptor is a human patient who received an intestinal transplant, so some T cells may come from the graft donor. The sequences come from PBMCs, collected 105 days after intestinal transplantation. The DNA reads as follows: TGTGCCAGCGGGGGGGAAAAACTGTTTTTT. The resulting protein is CASGGEKLFF.